This TCR beta chain is from a study of OX40 agonist ivuxolimab in advanced cancers. This clone was seen only a few times. This table comes from immunoSEQ multiplex PCR, and its TCRdb copy is limited to in-frame clones, with some not included. The sample comprises around 60,000 clones, about 87% of which are singletons, and about 0.7% rests with the top ten. The origin of this receptor is an adult with an advanced solid tumor such as melanoma, head and neck, liver or kidney cancer. The sequencing used CD4+ or CD8+ T cells sorted from blood, collected in a trial of the OX40 agonist ivuxolimab.

Written as DNA, the CDR3 is TGTGCCAGCAGCTTCTTTCTCTCTGGGGCCAACGTCCTGACTTTC. This encodes CASSFFLSGANVLTF. J is TRBJ2-6 and V is TRBV5-8; unclear D gene. This CDR3 is built from 15 residues. Germline V gene lookup returns CDR1 SGHTS and CDR2 YDEGEE. The V and J ends lost 2 bases and 0 bases respectively, with 6 bases between them. Complete variable domain (other parts from reference TRBV5-8 and TRBJ2-6): EAGVTQSPTHLIKTRGQQATLRCSPISGHTSVYWYQQALGLGLQFLLWYDEGEERNRGNFPPRFSGRQFPNYSSELNVNALELEDSALYLCASSFFLSGANVLTFGAGSRLTVL.